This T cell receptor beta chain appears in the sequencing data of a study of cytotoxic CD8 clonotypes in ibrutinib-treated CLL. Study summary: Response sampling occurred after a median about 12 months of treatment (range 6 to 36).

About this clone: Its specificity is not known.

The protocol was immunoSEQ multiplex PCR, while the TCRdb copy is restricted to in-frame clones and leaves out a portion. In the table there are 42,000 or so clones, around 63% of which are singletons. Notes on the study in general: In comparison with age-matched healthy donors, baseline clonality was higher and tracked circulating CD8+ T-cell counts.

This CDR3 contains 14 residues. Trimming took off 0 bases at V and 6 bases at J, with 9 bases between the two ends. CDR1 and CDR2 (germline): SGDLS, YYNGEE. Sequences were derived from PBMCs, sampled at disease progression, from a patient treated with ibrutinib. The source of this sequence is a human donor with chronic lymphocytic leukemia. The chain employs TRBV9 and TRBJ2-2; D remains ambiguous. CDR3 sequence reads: CASSVVPSPGELFF. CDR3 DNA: TGTGCCAGCAGCGTAGTGCCAAGCCCCGGGGAGCTGTTTTTT. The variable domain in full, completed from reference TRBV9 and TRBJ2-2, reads DSGVTQTPKHLITATGQRVTLRCSPRSGDLSVYWYQQSLDQGLQFLIQYYNGEERAKGNILERFSAQQFPDLHSELNLSSLELGDSALYFCASSVVPSPGELFFGEGSRLTVL.